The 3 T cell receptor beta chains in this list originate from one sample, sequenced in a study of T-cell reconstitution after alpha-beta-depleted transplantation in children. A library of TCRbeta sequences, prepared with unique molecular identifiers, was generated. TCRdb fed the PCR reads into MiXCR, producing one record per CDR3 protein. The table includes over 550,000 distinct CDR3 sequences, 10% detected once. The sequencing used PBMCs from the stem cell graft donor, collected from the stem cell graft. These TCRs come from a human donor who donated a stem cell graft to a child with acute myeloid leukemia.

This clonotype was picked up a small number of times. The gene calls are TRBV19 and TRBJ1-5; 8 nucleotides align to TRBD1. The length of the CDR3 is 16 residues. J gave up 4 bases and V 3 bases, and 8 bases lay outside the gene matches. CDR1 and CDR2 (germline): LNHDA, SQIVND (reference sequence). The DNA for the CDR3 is TGTGCCAGTAGTATGGGTAGGGACAGGAGGAATCAGCCCCAGCATTTT. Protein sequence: CASSMGRDRRNQPQHF.

This CDR3 reads CSARVAGVNEQFF. Written as DNA, the CDR3 is TGCAGTGCTAGGGTAGCGGGAGTTAATGAGCAGTTCTTC. This chain connects TRBV20-1 to TRBJ2-1, with 9 nucleotides matching TRBD2. The CDR3 extends over 13 amino acids. J was trimmed by 7 bases and V by 3 bases; bases with no gene match: 4. Germline values: CDR1 DFQATT, CDR2 SNEGSKA (reference sequence).

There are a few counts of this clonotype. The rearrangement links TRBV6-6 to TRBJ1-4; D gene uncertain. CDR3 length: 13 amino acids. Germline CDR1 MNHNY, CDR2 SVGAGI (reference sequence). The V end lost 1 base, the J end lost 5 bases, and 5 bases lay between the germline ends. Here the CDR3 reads CASSYLENEKLFF. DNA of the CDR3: TGTGCCAGCAGTTACTTGGAAAATGAAAAACTGTTTTTT.